The present T cell receptor beta chain was sequenced within a study of blood T cell repertoires in COVID-19. Study-wide background: PBMCs, B-cell-depleted T cells, or T cells were the source of the cDNA or gDNA that made up the material.

The CDR3 contains 14 residues. Germline V gene lookup returns CDR1 SQVTM and CDR2 ANQGSEA. Trimming took 4 bases from V and 0 from J, leaving 11 bases between them. Using immunoSEQ multiplex PCR, the repertoire was profiled, and TCRdb retains in-frame clones only, with some absent. Found here are 50,000 to 65,000 clones, 75% to 85% of them singletons; the top ten hold over 4.5%. The source is a woman in her fifties or sixties with acute or convalescent COVID-19. Sequences were obtained from peripheral blood. The chain recombines TRBV29-1 with TRBJ2-3; maybe TRBD1 (6 bases). The CDR3 sequence is CSVAGTRSTDTQYF. CDR3 coding DNA: TGCAGCGTTGCCGGGACAAGAAGCACAGATACGCAGTATTTT.